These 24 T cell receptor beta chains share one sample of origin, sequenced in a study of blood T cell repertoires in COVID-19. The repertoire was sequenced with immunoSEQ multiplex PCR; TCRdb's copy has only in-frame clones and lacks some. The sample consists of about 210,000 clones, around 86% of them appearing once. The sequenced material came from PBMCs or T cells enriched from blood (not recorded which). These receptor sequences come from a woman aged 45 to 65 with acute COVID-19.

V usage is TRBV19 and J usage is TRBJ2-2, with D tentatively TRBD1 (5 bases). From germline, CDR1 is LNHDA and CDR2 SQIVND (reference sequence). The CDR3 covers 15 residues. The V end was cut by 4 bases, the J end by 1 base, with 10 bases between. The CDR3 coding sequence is TGTGCCAGTAGTAGGTTGGACAAGAACACCGGGGAGCTGTTTTTT. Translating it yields CASSRLDKNTGELFF.

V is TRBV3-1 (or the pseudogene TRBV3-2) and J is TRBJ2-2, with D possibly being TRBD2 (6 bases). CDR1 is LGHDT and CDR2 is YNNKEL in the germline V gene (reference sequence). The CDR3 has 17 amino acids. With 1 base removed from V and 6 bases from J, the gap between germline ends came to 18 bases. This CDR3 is CASSQGDGRSLAGELFF. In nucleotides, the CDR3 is TGTGCCAGCAGCCAAGGCGACGGGAGATCTTTAGCCGGGGAGCTGTTTTTT.

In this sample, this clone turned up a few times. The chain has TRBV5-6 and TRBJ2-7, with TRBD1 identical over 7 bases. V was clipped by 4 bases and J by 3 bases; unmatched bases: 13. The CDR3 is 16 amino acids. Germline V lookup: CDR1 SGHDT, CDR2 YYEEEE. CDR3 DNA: TGTGCCAGCAGCACGCCTAAGACAGGGCTTGTCTACGAGCAGTACTTC. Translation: CASSTPKTGLVYEQYF.

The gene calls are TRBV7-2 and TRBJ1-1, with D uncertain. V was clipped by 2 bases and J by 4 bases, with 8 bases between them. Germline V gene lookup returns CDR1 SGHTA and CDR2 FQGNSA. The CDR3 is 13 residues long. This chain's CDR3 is CASSLMSVTEAFF. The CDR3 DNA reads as TGTGCCAGCAGCTTAATGTCGGTCACTGAAGCTTTCTTT.

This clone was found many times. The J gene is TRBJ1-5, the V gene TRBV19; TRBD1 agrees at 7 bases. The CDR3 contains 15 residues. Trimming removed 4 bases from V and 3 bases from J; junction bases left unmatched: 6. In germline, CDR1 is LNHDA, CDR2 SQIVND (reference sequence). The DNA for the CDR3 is TGTGCCAGTAGTACCCCCGGACAGGTCAATCAGCCCCAGCATTTT. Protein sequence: CASSTPGQVNQPQHF.

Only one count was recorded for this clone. The DNA of the CDR3 is TGCGCCAGCAGCCAAGTTCTGGGCAGGGGAAACACCATATATTTT. This sequence encodes CASSQVLGRGNTIYF. This chain uses TRBV4-3 with TRBJ1-3; D gene ambiguous. V lost 1 base and J 4 bases, leaving 11 bases between the germline ends. Per the germline V gene, CDR1 is LGHNA and CDR2 is YSLEER. The CDR3 covers 15 residues.

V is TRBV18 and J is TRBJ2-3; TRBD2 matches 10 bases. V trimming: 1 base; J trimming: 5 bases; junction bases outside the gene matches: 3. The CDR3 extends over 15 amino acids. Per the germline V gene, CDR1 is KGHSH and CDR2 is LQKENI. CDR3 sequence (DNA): TGTGCCAGCTCACCACAAGCGGGAGGGCGAGATACGCAGTATTTT. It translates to CASSPQAGGRDTQYF.

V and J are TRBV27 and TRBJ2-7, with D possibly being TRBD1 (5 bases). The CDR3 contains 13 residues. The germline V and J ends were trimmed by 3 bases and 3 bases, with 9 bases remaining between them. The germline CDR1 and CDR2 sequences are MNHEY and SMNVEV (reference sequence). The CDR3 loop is CASSLGRDYEQYF. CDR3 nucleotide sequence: TGTGCCAGCAGTTTGGGCAGGGACTACGAGCAGTACTTC.

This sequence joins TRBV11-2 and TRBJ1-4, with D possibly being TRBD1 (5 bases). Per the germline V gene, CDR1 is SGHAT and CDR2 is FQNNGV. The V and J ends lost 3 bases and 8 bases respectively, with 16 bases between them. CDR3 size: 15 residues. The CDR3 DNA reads TGTGCCAGCAGCTTCCCCCATGGGGGGGTCGAAAAACTGTTTTTT. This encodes CASSFPHGGVEKLFF.

The CDR3 sequence: CASTRRGFEQYF. The CDR3 nucleotides read TGTGCCAGCACCCGTAGGGGCTTCGAGCAGTACTTC. J is TRBJ2-7 and V is TRBV12-3 or TRBV12-4; TRBD1 is a possible D gene (5 bases). The germline V and J ends were trimmed by 7 bases and 6 bases, with 13 bases remaining between them. CDR3 length equals 12 residues.

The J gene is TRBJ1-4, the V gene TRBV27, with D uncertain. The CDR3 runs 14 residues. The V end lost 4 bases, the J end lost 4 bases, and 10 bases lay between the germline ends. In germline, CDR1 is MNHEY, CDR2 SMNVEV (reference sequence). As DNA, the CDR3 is TGTGCCAGCAGTTCGAGGGTGGGTAATGAAAAACTGTTTTTT. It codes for CASSSRVGNEKLFF.

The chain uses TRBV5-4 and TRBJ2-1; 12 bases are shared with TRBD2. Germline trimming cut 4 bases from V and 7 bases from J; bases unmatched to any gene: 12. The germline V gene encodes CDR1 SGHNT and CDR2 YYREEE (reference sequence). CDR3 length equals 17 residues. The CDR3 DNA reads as TGTGCCAGCAGCCCACCAGGTCTAGCGGGAGGGCAGAATGAGCAGTTCTTC. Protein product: CASSPPGLAGGQNEQFF.

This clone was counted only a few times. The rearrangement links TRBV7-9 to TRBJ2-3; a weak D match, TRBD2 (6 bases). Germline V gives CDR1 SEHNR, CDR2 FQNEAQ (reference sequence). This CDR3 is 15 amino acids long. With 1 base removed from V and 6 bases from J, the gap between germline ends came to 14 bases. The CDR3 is CASSLGWRVRDTQYF. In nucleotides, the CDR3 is TGTGCCAGCAGCTTAGGGTGGAGGGTTCGGGATACGCAGTATTTT. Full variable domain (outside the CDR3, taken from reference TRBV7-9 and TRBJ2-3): DTGVSQNPRHKITKRGQNVTFRCDPISEHNRLYWYRQTLGQGPEFLTYFQNEAQLEKSRLLSDRFSAERPKGSFSTLEIQRTEQGDSAMYLCASSLGWRVRDTQYFGPGTRLTVL.

The CDR3 sequence: CASSGVPGQGTSNYGYTF. In nucleotides, the CDR3 is TGTGCCAGCAGTGGGGTCCCGGGACAGGGTACTTCTAACTATGGCTACACCTTC. The V call is TRBV6-2 or TRBV6-3, the J call TRBJ1-2, with 9 bases fitting TRBD1. V lost 5 bases, J lost 0 bases, and 13 bases stayed unmatched. The CDR3 is made up of 18 amino acids. Germline V CDR1 and CDR2: MNHEY, SVGEGT.

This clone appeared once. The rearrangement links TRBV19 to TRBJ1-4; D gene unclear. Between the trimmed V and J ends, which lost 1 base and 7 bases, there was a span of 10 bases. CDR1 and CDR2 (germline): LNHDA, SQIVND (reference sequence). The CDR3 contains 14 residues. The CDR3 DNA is TGTGCCAGTAGTATAGCCCCCGCGCGTGAAAAACTGTTTTTT. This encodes CASSIAPAREKLFF. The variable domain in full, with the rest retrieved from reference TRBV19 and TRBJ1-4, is DGGITQSPKYLFRKEGQNVTLSCEQNLNHDAMYWYRQDPGQGLRLIYYSQIVNDFQKGDIAEGYSVSREKKESFPLTVTSAQKNPTAFYLCASSIAPAREKLFFGSGTQLSVL.

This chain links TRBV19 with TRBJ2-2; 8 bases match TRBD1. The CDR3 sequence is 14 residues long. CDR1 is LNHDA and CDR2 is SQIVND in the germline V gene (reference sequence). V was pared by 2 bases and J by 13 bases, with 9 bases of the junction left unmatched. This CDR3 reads CASSISQGTGGLFF. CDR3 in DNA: TGTGCCAGTAGTATAAGCCAAGGGACAGGCGGGCTGTTTTTT.

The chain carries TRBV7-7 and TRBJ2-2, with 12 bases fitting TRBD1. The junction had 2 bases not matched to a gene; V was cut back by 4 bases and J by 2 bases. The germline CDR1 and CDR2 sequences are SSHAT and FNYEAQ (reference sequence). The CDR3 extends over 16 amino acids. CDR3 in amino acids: CASSSGTGGNTGELFF. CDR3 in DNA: TGTGCCAGCAGCTCAGGGACAGGGGGCAACACCGGGGAGCTGTTTTTT.

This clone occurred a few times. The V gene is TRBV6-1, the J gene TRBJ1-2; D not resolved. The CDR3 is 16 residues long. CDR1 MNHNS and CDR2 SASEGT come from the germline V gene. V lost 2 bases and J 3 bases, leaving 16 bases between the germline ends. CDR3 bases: TGTGCCAGCAGTGAATGGATGTGGGGAGGAGACTATGGCTACACCTTC. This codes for CASSEWMWGGDYGYTF.

The CDR3 region has the DNA TGTGCCAGCAGTTCCAGGGGGCGAGGTAATGAAAAACTGTTTTTT. This translates into CASSSRGRGNEKLFF. This sequence joins TRBV28 and TRBJ1-4; 8 bases match TRBD1. Germline V lookup: CDR1 MDHEN, CDR2 SYDVKM. The CDR3 runs to 15 residues. The V segment lost 4 bases and the J segment 4 bases; nucleotides outside the gene matches: 5.

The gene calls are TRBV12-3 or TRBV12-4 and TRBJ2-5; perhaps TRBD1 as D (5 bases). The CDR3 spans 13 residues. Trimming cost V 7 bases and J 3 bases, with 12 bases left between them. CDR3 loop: CASTPHRKETQYF. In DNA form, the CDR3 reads TGTGCCAGCACTCCTCACAGGAAAGAGACCCAGTACTTC.

In DNA, the CDR3 is TGTGCCAGCAGTTATCTCCTCACTACAGCGGACACTGAAGCTTTCTTT. Protein product: CASSYLLTTADTEAFF. This chain joins TRBV6-2 or TRBV6-3 and TRBJ1-1; no definite D call. Trimming pared 3 bases from V and 3 bases from J, leaving 17 bases between. CDR1 is MNHEY and CDR2 is SVGEGT in the germline V gene. The CDR3 runs 16 residues.

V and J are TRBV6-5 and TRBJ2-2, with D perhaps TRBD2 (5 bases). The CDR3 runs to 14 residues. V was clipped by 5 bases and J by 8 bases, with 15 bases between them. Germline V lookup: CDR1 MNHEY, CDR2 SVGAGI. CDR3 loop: CASSTYPRTGELFF. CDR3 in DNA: TGTGCCAGCAGTACCTACCCCCGGACTGGGGAGCTGTTTTTT.

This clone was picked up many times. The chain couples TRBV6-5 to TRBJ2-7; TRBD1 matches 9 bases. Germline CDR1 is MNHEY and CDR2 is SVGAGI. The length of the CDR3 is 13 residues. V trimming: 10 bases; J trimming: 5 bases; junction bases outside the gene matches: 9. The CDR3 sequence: CAIRQGVPNEQYF. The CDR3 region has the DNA TGTGCCATACGACAGGGGGTACCAAACGAGCAGTACTTC.

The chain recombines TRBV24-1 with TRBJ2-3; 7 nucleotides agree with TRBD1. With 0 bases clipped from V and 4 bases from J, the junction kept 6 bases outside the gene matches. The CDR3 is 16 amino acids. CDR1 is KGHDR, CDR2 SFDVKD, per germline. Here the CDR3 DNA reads TGTGCCACCAGTGATTTGCTGGGGACAGATTCAGATACGCAGTATTTT. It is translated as CATSDLLGTDSDTQYF.